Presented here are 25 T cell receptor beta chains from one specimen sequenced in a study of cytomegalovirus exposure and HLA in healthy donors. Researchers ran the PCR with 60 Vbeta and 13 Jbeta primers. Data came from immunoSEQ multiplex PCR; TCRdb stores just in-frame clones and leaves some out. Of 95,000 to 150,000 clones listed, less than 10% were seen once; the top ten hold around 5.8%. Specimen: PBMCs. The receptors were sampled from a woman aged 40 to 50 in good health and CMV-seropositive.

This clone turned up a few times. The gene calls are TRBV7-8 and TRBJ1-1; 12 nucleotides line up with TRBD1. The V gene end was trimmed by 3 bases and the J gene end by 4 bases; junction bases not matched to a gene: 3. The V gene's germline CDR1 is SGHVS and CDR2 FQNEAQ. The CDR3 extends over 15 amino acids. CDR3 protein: CASSLEGQGATEAFF. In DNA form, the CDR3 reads TGTGCCAGCAGCTTGGAGGGACAGGGGGCCACTGAAGCTTTCTTT.

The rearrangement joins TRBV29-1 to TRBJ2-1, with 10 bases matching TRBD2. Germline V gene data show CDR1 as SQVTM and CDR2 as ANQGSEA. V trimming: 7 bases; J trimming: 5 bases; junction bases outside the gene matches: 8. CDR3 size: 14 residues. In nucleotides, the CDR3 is TGCAGCGCCGACGGTCTAGCGGGGGACAATGAGCAGTTCTTC. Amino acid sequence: CSADGLAGDNEQFF.

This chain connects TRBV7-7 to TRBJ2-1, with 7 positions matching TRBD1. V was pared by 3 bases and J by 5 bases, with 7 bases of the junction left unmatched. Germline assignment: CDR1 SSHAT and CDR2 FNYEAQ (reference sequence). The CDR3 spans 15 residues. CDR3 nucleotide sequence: TGTGCCAGCAGCTTGACTGACAGGGCGCACAATGAGCAGTTCTTC. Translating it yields CASSLTDRAHNEQFF.

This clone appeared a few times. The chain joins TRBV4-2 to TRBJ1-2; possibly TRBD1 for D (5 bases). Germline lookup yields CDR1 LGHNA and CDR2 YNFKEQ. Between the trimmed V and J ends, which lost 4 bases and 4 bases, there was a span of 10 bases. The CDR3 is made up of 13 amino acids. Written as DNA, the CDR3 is TGTGCCAGCAGCCTAAGGGGAGGCTATGGCTACACCTTC. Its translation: CASSLRGGYGYTF.

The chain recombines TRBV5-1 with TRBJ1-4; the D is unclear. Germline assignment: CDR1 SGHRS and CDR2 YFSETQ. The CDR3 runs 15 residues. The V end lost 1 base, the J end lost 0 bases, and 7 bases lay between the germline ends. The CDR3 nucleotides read TGCGCCAGCAGCTTGAAGAGGTCAACTAATGAAAAACTGTTTTTT. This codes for CASSLKRSTNEKLFF.

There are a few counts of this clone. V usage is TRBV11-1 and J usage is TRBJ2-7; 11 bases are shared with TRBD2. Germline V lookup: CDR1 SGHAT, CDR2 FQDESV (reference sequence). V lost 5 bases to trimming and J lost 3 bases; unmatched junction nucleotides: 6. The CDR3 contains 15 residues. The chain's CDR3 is CASSLSGGGIYEQYF. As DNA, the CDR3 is TGTGCCAGCAGCCTTAGCGGGGGGGGCATCTACGAGCAGTACTTC.

In DNA form, the CDR3 reads TGTGCCAGCAGCCACGAGGAAAGGAGCTCCTACGAGCAGTACTTC. It encodes CASSHEERSSYEQYF. The chain links TRBV16 to TRBJ2-7; D is ambiguous. V lost 3 bases, J lost 0 bases, and 12 bases lay in between. Looked up from germline, CDR1 is KGHSY and CDR2 is FQNENV. The CDR3 sequence is 15 residues long.

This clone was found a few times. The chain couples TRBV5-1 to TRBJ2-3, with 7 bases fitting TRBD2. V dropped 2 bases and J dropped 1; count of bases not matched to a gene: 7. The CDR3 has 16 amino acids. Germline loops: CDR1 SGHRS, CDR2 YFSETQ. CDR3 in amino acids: CASSFWGSGGTDTQYF. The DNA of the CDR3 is TGCGCCAGCAGCTTTTGGGGGAGCGGGGGCACAGATACGCAGTATTTT. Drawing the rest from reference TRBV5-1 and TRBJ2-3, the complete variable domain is KAGVTQTPRYLIKTRGQQVTLSCSPISGHRSVSWYQQTPGQGLQFLFEYFSETQRNKGNFPGRFSGRQFSNSRSEMNVSTLELGDSALYLCASSFWGSGGTDTQYFGPGTRLTVL.

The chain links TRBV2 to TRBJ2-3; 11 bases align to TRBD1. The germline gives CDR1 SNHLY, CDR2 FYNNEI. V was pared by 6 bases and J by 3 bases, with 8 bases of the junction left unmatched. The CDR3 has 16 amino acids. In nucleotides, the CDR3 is TGTGCCAGCAGGGCCGGGACAGGGGGTGAGACAGATACGCAGTATTTT. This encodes CASRAGTGGETDTQYF.

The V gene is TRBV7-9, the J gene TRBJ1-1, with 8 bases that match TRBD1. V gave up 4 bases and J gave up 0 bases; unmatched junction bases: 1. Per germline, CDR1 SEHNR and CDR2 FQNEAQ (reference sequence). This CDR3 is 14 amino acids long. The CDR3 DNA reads TGTGCCAGCAGCTGGACAGGGTTGAACACTGAAGCTTTCTTT. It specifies CASSWTGLNTEAFF. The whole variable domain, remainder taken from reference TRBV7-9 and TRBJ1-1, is DTGVSQNPRHKITKRGQNVTFRCDPISEHNRLYWYRQTLGQGPEFLTYFQNEAQLEKSRLLSDRFSAERPKGSFSTLEIQRTEQGDSAMYLCASSWTGLNTEAFFGQGTRLTVV.

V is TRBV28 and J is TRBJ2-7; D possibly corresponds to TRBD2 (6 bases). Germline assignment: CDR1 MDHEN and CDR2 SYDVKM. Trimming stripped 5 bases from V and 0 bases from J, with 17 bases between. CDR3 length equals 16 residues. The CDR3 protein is CASSPLRDSISYEQYF. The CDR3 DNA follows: TGTGCCAGCAGTCCGCTCCGGGACTCGATCTCCTACGAGCAGTACTTC.

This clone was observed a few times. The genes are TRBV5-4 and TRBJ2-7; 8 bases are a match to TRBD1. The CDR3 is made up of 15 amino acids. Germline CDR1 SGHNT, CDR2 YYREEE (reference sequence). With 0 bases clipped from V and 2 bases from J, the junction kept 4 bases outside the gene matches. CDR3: CASSLGTGFTYEQYF. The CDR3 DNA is TGTGCCAGCAGCTTGGGGACAGGGTTTACCTACGAGCAGTACTTC.

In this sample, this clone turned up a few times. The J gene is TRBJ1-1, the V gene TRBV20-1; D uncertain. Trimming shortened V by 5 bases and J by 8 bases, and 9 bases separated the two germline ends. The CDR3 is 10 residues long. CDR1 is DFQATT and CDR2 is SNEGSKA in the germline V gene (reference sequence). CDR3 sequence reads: CSAWTAEAFF. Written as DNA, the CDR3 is TGCAGTGCTTGGACTGCGGAAGCTTTCTTT.

In DNA form, the CDR3 reads TGTGCCAGCAGTACGCCTTCAGGAGGGAGCACTGAAGCTTTCTTT. This codes for CASSTPSGGSTEAFF. The rearrangement uses TRBV6-5 and TRBJ1-1; D gene ambiguous. This CDR3 region has 15 residues. Germline loops: CDR1 MNHEY, CDR2 SVGAGI. V was shortened by 5 bases and J by 4 bases, with 17 bases between the two germline ends.

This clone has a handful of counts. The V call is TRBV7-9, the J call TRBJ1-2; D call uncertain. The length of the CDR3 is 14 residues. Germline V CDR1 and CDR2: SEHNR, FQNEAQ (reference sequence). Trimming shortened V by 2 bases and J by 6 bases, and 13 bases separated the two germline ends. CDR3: CASSLPFDSDGYTF. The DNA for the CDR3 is TGTGCCAGCAGCTTACCCTTTGATTCGGATGGCTACACCTTC.

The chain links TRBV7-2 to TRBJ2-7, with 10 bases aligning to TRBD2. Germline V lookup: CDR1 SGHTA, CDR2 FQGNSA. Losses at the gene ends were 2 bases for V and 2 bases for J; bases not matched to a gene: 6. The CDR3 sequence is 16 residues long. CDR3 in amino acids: CASSLSPSGGAYEQYF. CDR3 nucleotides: TGTGCCAGCAGCTTATCCCCCAGCGGGGGGGCCTACGAGCAGTACTTC.

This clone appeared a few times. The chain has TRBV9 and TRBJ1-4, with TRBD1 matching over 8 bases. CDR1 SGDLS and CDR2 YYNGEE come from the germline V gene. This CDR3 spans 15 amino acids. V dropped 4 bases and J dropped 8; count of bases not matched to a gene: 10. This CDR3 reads CASSFTDRAREKLFF. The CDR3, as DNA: TGTGCCAGCAGCTTCACGGACAGGGCAAGGGAAAAACTGTTTTTT.

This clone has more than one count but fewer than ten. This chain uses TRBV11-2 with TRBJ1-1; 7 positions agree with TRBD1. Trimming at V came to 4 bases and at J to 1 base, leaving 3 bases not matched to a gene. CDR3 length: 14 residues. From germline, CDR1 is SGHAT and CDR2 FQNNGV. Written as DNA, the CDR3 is TGTGCCAGCAGCTCCCAGGGGGGGAACACTGAAGCTTTCTTT. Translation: CASSSQGGNTEAFF.

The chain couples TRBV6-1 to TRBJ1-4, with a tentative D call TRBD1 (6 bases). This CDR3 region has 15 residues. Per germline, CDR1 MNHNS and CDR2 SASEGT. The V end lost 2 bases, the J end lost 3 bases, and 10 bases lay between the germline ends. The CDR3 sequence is CASSEPGQPNEKLFF. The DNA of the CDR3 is TGTGCCAGCAGTGAACCGGGACAACCTAATGAAAAACTGTTTTTT.

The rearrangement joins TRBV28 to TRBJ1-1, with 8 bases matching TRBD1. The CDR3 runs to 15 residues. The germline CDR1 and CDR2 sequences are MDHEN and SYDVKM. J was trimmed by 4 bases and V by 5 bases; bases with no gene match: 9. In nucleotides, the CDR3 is TGTGCCAGCAGTATCCGACAGGGGTTATTCACTGAAGCTTTCTTT. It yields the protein CASSIRQGLFTEAFF. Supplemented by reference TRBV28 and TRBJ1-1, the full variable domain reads DVKVTQSSRYLVKRTGEKVFLECVQDMDHENMFWYRQDPGLGLRLIYFSYDVKMKEKGDIPEGYSVSREKKERFSLILESASTNQTSMYLCASSIRQGLFTEAFFGQGTRLTVV.

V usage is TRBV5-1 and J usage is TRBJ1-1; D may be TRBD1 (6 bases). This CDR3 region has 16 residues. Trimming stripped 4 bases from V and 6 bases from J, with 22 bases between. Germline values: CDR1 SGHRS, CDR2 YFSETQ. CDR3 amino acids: CASSPGDNKSRAEAFF. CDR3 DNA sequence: TGCGCCAGCAGCCCTGGGGACAATAAAAGCCGGGCTGAAGCTTTCTTT.

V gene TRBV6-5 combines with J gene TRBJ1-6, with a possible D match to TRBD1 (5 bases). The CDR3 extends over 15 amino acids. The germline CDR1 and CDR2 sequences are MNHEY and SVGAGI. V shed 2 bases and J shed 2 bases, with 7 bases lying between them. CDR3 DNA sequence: TGTGCCAGCAGTTACGGGGGGGCCTATAATTCACCCCTCCACTTT. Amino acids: CASSYGGAYNSPLHF.

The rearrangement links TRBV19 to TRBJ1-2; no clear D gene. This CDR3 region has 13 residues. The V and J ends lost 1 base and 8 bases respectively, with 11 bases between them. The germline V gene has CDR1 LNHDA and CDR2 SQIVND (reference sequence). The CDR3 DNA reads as TGTGCCAGTAGTATAGCTCCTCAACAAGGCTACACCTTC. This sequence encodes CASSIAPQQGYTF. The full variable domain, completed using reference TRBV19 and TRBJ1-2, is DGGITQSPKYLFRKEGQNVTLSCEQNLNHDAMYWYRQDPGQGLRLIYYSQIVNDFQKGDIAEGYSVSREKKESFPLTVTSAQKNPTAFYLCASSIAPQQGYTFGSGTRLTVV.

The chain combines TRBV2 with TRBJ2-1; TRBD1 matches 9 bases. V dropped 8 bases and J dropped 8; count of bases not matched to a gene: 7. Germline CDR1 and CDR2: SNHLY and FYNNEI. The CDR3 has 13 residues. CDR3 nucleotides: TGTGCCAGCTCGGGACAGGGCTTCGATGAGCAGTTCTTC. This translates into CASSGQGFDEQFF.

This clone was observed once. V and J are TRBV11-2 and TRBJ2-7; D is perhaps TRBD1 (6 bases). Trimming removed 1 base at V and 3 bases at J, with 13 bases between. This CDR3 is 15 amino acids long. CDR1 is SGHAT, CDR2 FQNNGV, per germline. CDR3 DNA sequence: TGTGCCAGCAGCTTAGCAGGGACAATGATCTACGAGCAGTACTTC. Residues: CASSLAGTMIYEQYF.